These T cell receptor beta chains were read from a single sample in a study of blood T cell repertoires in COVID-19. The data were produced by immunoSEQ multiplex PCR, yet TCRdb's version contains in-frame clones alone and is incomplete. Of just over 300,000 clones in the sample, about nine tenths were seen once. Sequenced sample: PBMCs or T cells enriched from blood (not recorded which). Every receptor here comes from a woman between 18 and 29 years old who had recovered from COVID-19. Each CDR3 is given with its conserved first and last residue. Each record gives: clone size, D gene, J gene, V gene, CDR3 protein, CDR3 DNA. The D gene is left open where the match is weak. The listing skips clone size in some rows; elsewhere it reads once, few, many or a size class.

size: NA
D: NA
J: TRBJ1-1
V: TRBV24-1
CDR3: CATSDFRNTEAFF
DNA: TGTGCCACCAGTGATTTCAGGAACACTGAAGCTTTCTTT

size: NA
D: TRBD2
J: TRBJ2-5
V: TRBV11-2
CDR3: CASSVPAGGTTSRQETQYF
DNA: TGTGCCTCTAGCGTCCCAGCGGGGGGGACTACATCACGGCAAGAGACCCAGTACTTC

size: NA
D: NA
J: TRBJ2-5
V: TRBV9
CDR3: CASSVATEETQYF
DNA: TGTGCCAGCAGCGTAGCGACAGAAGAGACCCAGTACTTC

size: NA
D: NA
J: TRBJ1-4
V: TRBV2
CDR3: CASSEVRPNEKLFF
DNA: TGTGCCAGCAGTGAGGTCAGGCCAAATGAAAAACTGTTTTTT

size: NA
D: NA
J: TRBJ1-4
V: TRBV7-9
CDR3: CASSQAGVVTNEKLFF
DNA: TGTGCCAGCAGCCAGGCGGGGGTGGTAACTAATGAAAAACTGTTTTTT

size: NA
D: NA
J: TRBJ1-2
V: TRBV7-9
CDR3: CASSTHPPQGNYGYTF
DNA: TGTGCCAGCAGCACCCACCCCCCCCAGGGTAACTATGGCTACACCTTC

size: NA
D: NA
J: TRBJ2-3
V: TRBV19
CDR3: CASSRTVSDTQYF
DNA: TGTGCCAGTAGTAGGACAGTTTCAGATACGCAGTATTTT

size: once
D: TRBD1
J: TRBJ1-2
V: TRBV29-1
CDR3: CSVCRDRNDYGYTF
DNA: TGCAGCGTTTGCCGGGACAGAAATGACTATGGCTACACCTTC

size: NA
D: NA
J: TRBJ1-1
V: TRBV30
CDR3: CAWVRLGRTEAFF
DNA: TGTGCCTGGGTTAGATTAGGCAGGACTGAAGCTTTCTTT

size: NA
D: TRBD2
J: TRBJ2-2
V: TRBV5-4
CDR3: CASRPSGAPGELFF
DNA: TGTGCCAGCAGACCTAGCGGGGCCCCCGGGGAGCTGTTTTTT

size: once
D: TRBD2
J: TRBJ2-7
V: TRBV5-5
CDR3: CASSFRVAGGRQVLNYEQYF
DNA: TGTGCCAGCAGCTTTAGAGTAGCGGGAGGCAGGCAGGTATTAAACTACGAGCAGTACTTC

size: NA
D: NA
J: TRBJ1-2
V: TRBV6-1
CDR3: CASSVDIFGSSPCGYTF
DNA: TGTGCCAGCAGTGTCGACATTTTTGGGTCGTCACCTTGTGGCTACACCTTC

size: NA
D: NA
J: TRBJ1-2
V: TRBV2
CDR3: CASSEISYGYTF
DNA: TGTGCCAGCAGTGAAATCAGTTATGGCTACACCTTC

size: NA
D: TRBD1
J: TRBJ1-1
V: TRBV4-1
CDR3: CASSQETASTGTGALFGTEAFF
DNA: TGCGCCAGCAGCCAAGAAACTGCCTCGACCGGGACAGGGGCTCTTTTCGGCACTGAAGCTTTCTTT

size: NA
D: TRBD1
J: TRBJ1-2
V: TRBV28
CDR3: CASRVSTGVTYGYTF
DNA: TGTGCCAGCAGAGTTAGCACAGGGGTTACGTATGGCTACACCTTC

size: NA
D: TRBD1
J: TRBJ2-7
V: TRBV5-1
CDR3: CASSLVQGALGEQYF
DNA: TGCGCCAGCAGCTTGGTGCAGGGGGCGCTGGGCGAGCAGTACTTC

size: NA
D: NA
J: TRBJ2-2
V: TRBV7-3
CDR3: CASSSKGPTGELFF
DNA: TGTGCCAGCAGCTCGAAGGGGCCCACCGGGGAGCTGTTTTTT

size: NA
D: TRBD1
J: TRBJ1-2
V: TRBV10-1
CDR3: CASSAGTGIGYTF
DNA: TGCGCCAGCAGTGCCGGGACAGGGATAGGCTACACCTTC

size: NA
D: NA
J: TRBJ1-1
V: TRBV5-6
CDR3: CASSPDSFWGTEAFF
DNA: TGTGCCAGCAGCCCTGACAGCTTCTGGGGCACTGAAGCTTTCTTT

size: NA
D: NA
J: TRBJ2-1
V: TRBV3-1/TRBV3-2
CDR3: CASSQGRGSNEQFF
DNA: TGTGCCAGCAGCCAAGGGCGAGGAAGCAATGAGCAGTTCTTC

size: NA
D: NA
J: TRBJ2-1
V: TRBV2
CDR3: CASSEGGWREQFF
DNA: TGTGCCAGCAGTGAAGGAGGGTGGCGTGAGCAGTTCTTC

size: NA
D: NA
J: TRBJ2-5
V: TRBV5-4
CDR3: CASSLRYYGSKETQYF
DNA: TGTGCCAGCAGCCTTAGATACTACGGGTCTAAAGAGACCCAGTACTTC

size: NA
D: NA
J: TRBJ1-2
V: TRBV6-4
CDR3: CASSLRKGFGYGYTF
DNA: TGTGCCAGCAGTCTTCGCAAGGGGTTTGGCTATGGCTACACCTTC

size: NA
D: TRBD1
J: TRBJ2-7
V: TRBV7-2
CDR3: CASSPQPTGHEQYF
DNA: TGTGCCAGCAGCCCCCAGCCGACAGGGCACGAGCAGTACTTC

size: NA
D: TRBD1
J: TRBJ1-2
V: TRBV29-1
CDR3: CSAGQGGSNGYTF
DNA: TGCAGCGCTGGACAGGGGGGGTCGAATGGCTACACCTTC

size: NA
D: NA
J: TRBJ1-5
V: TRBV28
CDR3: CASIPQGRNQPQHF
DNA: TGTGCCAGCATTCCTCAGGGTAGAAATCAGCCCCAGCATTTT

size: once
D: NA
J: TRBJ2-7
V: TRBV5-6
CDR3: CASSRGTYEQYF
DNA: TGTGCCAGCAGCCGGGGGACCTACGAGCAGTACTTC

size: NA
D: TRBD2
J: TRBJ2-1
V: TRBV11-2
CDR3: CASSISGTSNEQFF
DNA: TGTGCCAGCAGCATCTCCGGGACTAGCAATGAGCAGTTCTTC

size: NA
D: TRBD2
J: TRBJ2-1
V: TRBV27
CDR3: CASSWSTSGGKYNEQFF
DNA: TGTGCCAGCAGTTGGTCGACTAGCGGGGGAAAATACAATGAGCAGTTCTTC

size: NA
D: NA
J: TRBJ2-3
V: TRBV5-1
CDR3: CASSTGATVGGTDTQYF
DNA: TGCGCCAGCAGCACAGGAGCGACTGTGGGCGGCACAGATACGCAGTATTTT

size: NA
D: TRBD2
J: TRBJ2-1
V: TRBV5-1
CDR3: CASQPAGTRGFHEQFF
DNA: TGCGCCAGCCAACCAGCGGGGACCCGTGGGTTCCATGAGCAGTTCTTC

size: NA
D: NA
J: TRBJ1-1
V: TRBV30
CDR3: CAWSVSGAGRTEAFF
DNA: TGTGCCTGGAGTGTCTCAGGGGCCGGGCGAACTGAAGCTTTCTTT

size: NA
D: NA
J: TRBJ2-3
V: TRBV14
CDR3: CASSQEPSALTDTQYF
DNA: TGTGCCAGCAGCCAAGAGCCTAGCGCCTTAACAGATACGCAGTATTTT

size: NA
D: NA
J: TRBJ2-5
V: TRBV28
CDR3: CASSRPGGRVETQYF
DNA: TGTGCCAGCAGTCGGCCTGGGGGCAGGGTTGAGACCCAGTACTTC

size: NA
D: TRBD1
J: TRBJ1-4
V: TRBV5-1
CDR3: CASRSTGGIDEKLFF
DNA: TGCGCCAGCAGATCTACAGGGGGCATCGATGAAAAACTGTTTTTT

size: NA
D: TRBD2
J: TRBJ2-7
V: TRBV6-2/TRBV6-3
CDR3: CASSPGTSTHYEQYF
DNA: TGTGCCAGCAGCCCCGGGACTAGCACACACTACGAGCAGTACTTC

size: NA
D: NA
J: TRBJ2-3
V: TRBV3-1/TRBV3-2
CDR3: CASSPSGSTDTQYF
DNA: TGTGCCAGCAGCCCTTCGGGAAGCACAGATACGCAGTATTTT

size: NA
D: TRBD2
J: TRBJ2-2
V: TRBV5-4
CDR3: CASTERRGGLTGELFF
DNA: TGTGCCAGCACCGAGCGGCGGGGGGGCCTCACCGGGGAGCTGTTTTTT

size: NA
D: NA
J: TRBJ1-3
V: TRBV7-2
CDR3: CASSLGPGGEGNTIYF
DNA: TGTGCCAGCAGCTTAGGGCCCGGGGGGGAGGGAAACACCATATATTTT

size: NA
D: TRBD1
J: TRBJ2-5
V: TRBV19
CDR3: CASSRDRRRETQYF
DNA: TGTGCCAGTAGTCGGGACAGGCGTCGGGAGACCCAGTACTTC

size: once
D: NA
J: TRBJ1-2
V: TRBV6-6
CDR3: CASSLGGASGYTF
DNA: TGTGCCAGCAGTTTGGGGGGTGCTAGTGGCTACACCTTC

size: once
D: NA
J: TRBJ1-2
V: TRBV6-5
CDR3: CASSTSVGYGYTF
DNA: TGTGCCAGCAGTACTAGTGTGGGGTATGGCTACACCTTC

size: NA
D: TRBD1
J: TRBJ1-4
V: TRBV4-2
CDR3: CASSQGPGTATNEKLFF
DNA: TGTGCCAGCAGCCAGGGCCCCGGGACAGCCACTAATGAAAAACTGTTTTTT

size: NA
D: NA
J: TRBJ2-3
V: TRBV29-1
CDR3: CSVELVHPADTQYF
DNA: TGCAGCGTTGAACTAGTCCACCCAGCAGATACGCAGTATTTT

size: NA
D: TRBD1
J: TRBJ2-7
V: TRBV4-3
CDR3: CASSQRPNGQGDAYEQYF
DNA: TGCGCCAGCAGCCAAAGACCCAACGGACAGGGCGACGCCTACGAGCAGTACTTC

size: NA
D: NA
J: TRBJ1-2
V: TRBV7-8
CDR3: CASSPSRGGYTF
DNA: TGTGCCAGCAGCCCCTCCCGGGGTGGCTACACCTTC

size: NA
D: NA
J: TRBJ1-3
V: TRBV7-2
CDR3: CASSLGGLGNTIYF
DNA: TGTGCCAGCAGCTTGGGAGGGCTTGGAAACACCATATATTTT

size: NA
D: NA
J: TRBJ2-2
V: TRBV7-3
CDR3: CASSETDTGELFF
DNA: TGTGCCAGCAGCGAGACAGACACCGGGGAGCTGTTTTTT

size: few
D: NA
J: TRBJ2-1
V: TRBV6-4
CDR3: CASSMDLNNEQFF
DNA: TGTGCCAGCTCAATGGACTTAAACAATGAGCAGTTCTTC

size: NA
D: TRBD2
J: TRBJ2-7
V: TRBV5-1
CDR3: CASSHSSGATYEQYF
DNA: TGCGCCAGCAGCCATTCTAGCGGAGCGACCTACGAGCAGTACTTC

size: once
D: NA
J: TRBJ1-2
V: TRBV18
CDR3: CASSARQDYGYTF
DNA: TGTGCCAGCTCGGCGAGACAGGACTATGGCTACACCTTC

size: NA
D: NA
J: TRBJ2-1
V: TRBV4-2
CDR3: CASSQERGGQVYNEQFF
DNA: TGTGCCAGCAGCCAAGAGCGGGGGGGACAGGTCTACAATGAGCAGTTCTTC

size: NA
D: TRBD1
J: TRBJ1-1
V: TRBV20-1
CDR3: CSASRWDSEAFF
DNA: TGCAGTGCTAGTCGTTGGGACAGTGAAGCTTTCTTT

size: NA
D: NA
J: TRBJ2-1
V: TRBV5-5
CDR3: CASSPAQGYNEQFF
DNA: TGTGCCAGCAGCCCAGCACAGGGCTACAATGAGCAGTTCTTC

size: NA
D: NA
J: TRBJ1-1
V: TRBV27
CDR3: CASSLMAGPQSEAFF
DNA: TGTGCCAGCAGTCTAATGGCGGGCCCTCAGAGCGAAGCTTTCTTT

size: NA
D: TRBD1
J: TRBJ2-3
V: TRBV6-4
CDR3: CASSAQGGIGGDTQYF
DNA: TGTGCCAGCAGTGCACAGGGGGGAATTGGTGGAGATACGCAGTATTTT

size: NA
D: NA
J: TRBJ1-1
V: TRBV28
CDR3: CASSLYGGVNTEAFF
DNA: TGTGCCAGCAGTTTATATGGGGGCGTGAACACTGAAGCTTTCTTT

size: few
D: TRBD2
J: TRBJ2-1
V: TRBV7-3
CDR3: CASSLGPAGGGYNEQFF
DNA: TGTGCCAGCAGCTTAGGGCCAGCGGGAGGGGGATACAATGAGCAGTTCTTC

size: NA
D: NA
J: TRBJ2-7
V: TRBV7-8
CDR3: CASLQGLSSKEQYF
DNA: TGTGCCAGCCTACAGGGTCTTAGCAGTAAAGAGCAGTACTTC